This T cell receptor (beta chain) was identified in a study of blood T cell repertoires in COVID-19. For the study at large: Both acute and convalescent COVID-19 samples were obtained from the United States, Italy and Spain. T cells, B-cell-depleted T cells, or PBMCs provided the cDNA or gDNA that served as material.

Trimming removed 5 bases from V and 9 bases from J; junction bases left unmatched: 12. Per the germline V gene, CDR1 is MNHEY and CDR2 is SVGEGT. The CDR3 runs 15 residues. Original analysis: Counts of nucleated cells, estimated from reference gene primer amplification, were obtained. Profiled with immunoSEQ multiplex PCR; TCRdb holds only in-frame clones, not every one. Clone size and the V and J calls come from that table; the DNA yielded D and trimming. Of 250,000 or so clones listed, approximately 86% are singletons. The gene calls are TRBV6-2 or TRBV6-3 and TRBJ2-5; TRBD2 matches 10 bases. This sequence was found in a man in his thirties or forties with active or convalescent COVID-19. The sequencing sample was made of peripheral blood. The CDR3 is CASSTGSGGLLAQYF. CDR3 in DNA: TGTGCCAGCAGTACGGGTAGCGGGGGGCTATTGGCCCAGTACTTC.